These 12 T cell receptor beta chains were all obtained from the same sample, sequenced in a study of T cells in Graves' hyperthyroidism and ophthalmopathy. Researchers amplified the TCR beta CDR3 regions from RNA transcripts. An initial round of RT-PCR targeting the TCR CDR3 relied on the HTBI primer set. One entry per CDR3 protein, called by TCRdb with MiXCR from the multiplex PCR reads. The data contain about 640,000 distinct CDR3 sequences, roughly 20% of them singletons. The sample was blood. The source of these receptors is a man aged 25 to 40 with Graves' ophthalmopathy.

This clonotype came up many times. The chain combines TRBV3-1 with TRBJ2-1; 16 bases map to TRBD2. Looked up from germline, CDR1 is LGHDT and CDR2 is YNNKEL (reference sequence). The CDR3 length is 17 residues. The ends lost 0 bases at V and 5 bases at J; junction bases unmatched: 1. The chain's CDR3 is CASSQEGTSGRDNEQFF. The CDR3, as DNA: TGTGCCAGCAGCCAAGAGGGGACTAGCGGGAGGGACAATGAGCAGTTCTTC.

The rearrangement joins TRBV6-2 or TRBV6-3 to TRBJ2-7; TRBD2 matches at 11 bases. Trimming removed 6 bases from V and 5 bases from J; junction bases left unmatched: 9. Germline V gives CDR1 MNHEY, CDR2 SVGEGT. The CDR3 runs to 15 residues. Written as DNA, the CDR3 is TGTGCCAGCAGAGGGATTAGCGGGAGGGGGAACGAGCAGTACTTC. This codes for CASRGISGRGNEQYF.

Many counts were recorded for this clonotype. The CDR3 sequence is CASSQGSILGYGYTF. The CDR3 bases are TGTGCCAGCAGCCAAGGGTCGATCCTTGGCTATGGCTACACCTTC. The chain uses TRBV3-1 and TRBJ1-2; D is unresolved. Trimming cost V 1 base and J 4 bases, with 13 bases left between them. Looked up from germline, CDR1 is LGHDT and CDR2 is YNNKEL (reference sequence). This CDR3 region has 15 residues.

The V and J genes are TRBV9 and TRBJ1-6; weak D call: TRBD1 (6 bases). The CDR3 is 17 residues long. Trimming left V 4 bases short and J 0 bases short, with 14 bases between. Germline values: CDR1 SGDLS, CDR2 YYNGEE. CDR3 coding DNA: TGTGCCAGCAGCCTAAGACAGGATAGCTCCTATAATTCACCCCTCCACTTT. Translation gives CASSLRQDSSYNSPLHF.

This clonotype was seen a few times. The CDR3 protein is CATSDLQQGQSTDTQYF. The CDR3 bases are TGTGCCACCAGTGATTTGCAACAGGGCCAATCCACAGATACGCAGTATTTT. The rearrangement uses TRBV24-1 and TRBJ2-3; tentative D call: TRBD1 (6 bases). The CDR3 totals 17 residues. CDR1 is KGHDR, CDR2 SFDVKD, per germline. V was trimmed by 0 bases and J by 2 bases, leaving 14 bases between them.

Written as DNA, the CDR3 is TGTGCCAGCAGCTCCCACCGGGGGGACAGAACCTACGAGCAGTACTTC. It specifies CASSSHRGDRTYEQYF. V gene TRBV7-8 combines with J gene TRBJ2-7; D could derive from TRBD1 or TRBD2 (7 bases each). Trimming removed 4 bases at V and 2 bases at J, with 18 bases between. Germline V gene data show CDR1 as SGHVS and CDR2 as FQNEAQ. There are 16 residues in the CDR3.

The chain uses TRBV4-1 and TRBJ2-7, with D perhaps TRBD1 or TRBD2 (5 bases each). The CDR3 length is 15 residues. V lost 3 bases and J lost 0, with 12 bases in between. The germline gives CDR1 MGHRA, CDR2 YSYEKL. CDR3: CASSHSGTDSYEQYF. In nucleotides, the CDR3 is TGCGCCAGCAGCCATTCCGGGACGGACTCCTACGAGCAGTACTTC.

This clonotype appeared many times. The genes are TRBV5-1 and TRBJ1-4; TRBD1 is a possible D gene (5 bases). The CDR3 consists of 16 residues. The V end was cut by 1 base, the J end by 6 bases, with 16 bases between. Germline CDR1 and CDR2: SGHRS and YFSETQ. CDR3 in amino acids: CASSLNGAEPDEKLFF. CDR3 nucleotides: TGCGCCAGCAGCTTGAATGGGGCAGAGCCTGATGAAAAACTGTTTTTT.

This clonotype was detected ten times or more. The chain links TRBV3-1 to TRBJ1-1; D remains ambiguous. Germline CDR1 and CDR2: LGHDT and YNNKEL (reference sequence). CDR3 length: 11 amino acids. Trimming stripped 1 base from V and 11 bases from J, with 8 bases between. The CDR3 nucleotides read TGTGCCAGCAGCCAAGGGGGAGGGGCTTTCTTT. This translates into CASSQGGGAFF.

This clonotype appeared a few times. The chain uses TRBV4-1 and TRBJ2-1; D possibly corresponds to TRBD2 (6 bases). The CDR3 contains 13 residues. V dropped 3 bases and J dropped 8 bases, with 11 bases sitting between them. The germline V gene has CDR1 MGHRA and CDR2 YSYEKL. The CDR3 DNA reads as TGCGCCAGCAGCCAGCTACCTAGCGATGAGCAGTTCTTC. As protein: CASSQLPSDEQFF.

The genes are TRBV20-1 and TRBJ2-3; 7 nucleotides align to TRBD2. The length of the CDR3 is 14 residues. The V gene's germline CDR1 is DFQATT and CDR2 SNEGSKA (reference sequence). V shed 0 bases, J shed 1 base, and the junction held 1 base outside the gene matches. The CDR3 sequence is CSARDREGTDTQYF. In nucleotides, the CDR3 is TGCAGTGCTAGAGATCGGGAGGGCACAGATACGCAGTATTTT.

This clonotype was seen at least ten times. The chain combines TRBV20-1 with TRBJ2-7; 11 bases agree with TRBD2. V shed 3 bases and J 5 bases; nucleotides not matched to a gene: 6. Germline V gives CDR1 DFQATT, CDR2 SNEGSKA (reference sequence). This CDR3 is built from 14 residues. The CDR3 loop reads CSARETSGIHEQYF. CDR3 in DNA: TGCAGTGCTAGGGAGACTAGCGGGATTCACGAGCAGTACTTC.